The present T cell receptor beta chain was sequenced within a study of blood T cell repertoires in COVID-19. Study-wide context: Material from acute and convalescent COVID-19 was sourced from the United States, Italy and Spain. Sources were T cells, B-cell-depleted T cells, or PBMCs; the material itself was cDNA or gDNA.

CDR3 length: 15 residues. Per germline, CDR1 SGHKS and CDR2 YYEKEE (reference sequence). The germline V and J ends were trimmed by 4 bases and 0 bases, with 13 bases remaining between them. In the original workflow: Researchers report that nucleated cell counts were estimated from reference gene primer amplification. TCRdb's table, derived via immunoSEQ multiplex PCR, lists solely in-frame clones and lacks some. V and J calls and clone size are as listed in that table; D and trimming were resolved from the DNA. There are over 85,000 clones in the sample; 88% occur only once, and approximately 3.4% lies in the top ten.

Material: peripheral blood. The chain recombines TRBV5-5 with TRBJ1-1; D is uncertain. The receptor comes from a woman aged 45-65 years with acute or convalescent COVID-19. CDR3 region: CASSPAFIVNTEAFF. CDR3 sequence (DNA): TGTGCCAGCAGCCCCGCCTTCATAGTGAACACTGAAGCTTTCTTT.